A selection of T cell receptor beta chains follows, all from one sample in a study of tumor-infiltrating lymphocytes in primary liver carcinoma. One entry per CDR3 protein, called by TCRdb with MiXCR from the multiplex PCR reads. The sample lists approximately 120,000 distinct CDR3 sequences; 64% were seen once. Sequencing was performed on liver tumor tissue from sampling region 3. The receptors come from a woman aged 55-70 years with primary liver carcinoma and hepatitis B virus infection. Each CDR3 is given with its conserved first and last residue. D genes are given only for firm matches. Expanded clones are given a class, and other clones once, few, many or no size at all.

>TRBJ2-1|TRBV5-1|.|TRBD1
CASSLGDRVGEQFF
TGCGCCAGCAGCTTGGGGGACAGGGTCGGTGAGCAATTCTTC
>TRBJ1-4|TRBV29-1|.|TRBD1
CSVAGTGNEKLFF
TGCAGCGTTGCCGGGACAGGGAATGAAAAACTGTTTTTT
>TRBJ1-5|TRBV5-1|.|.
CASSLGPDQPQHF
TGCGCCAGCAGCTTGGGCCCGGATCAGCCCCAGCATTTT
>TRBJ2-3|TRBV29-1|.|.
CSVAVGAVMQYF
TGCAGCGTGGCAGTGGGGGCAGTTATGCAGTATTTT
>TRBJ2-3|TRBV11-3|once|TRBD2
CASSIRTSTNTQYF
TGTGCCAGCAGCATCAGGACTAGCACAAATACGCAGTATTTC
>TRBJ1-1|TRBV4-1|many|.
CASSQGPVNTEAFF
TGCGCCAGCAGCCAAGGGCCGGTGAACACTGAAGCTTTCTTT
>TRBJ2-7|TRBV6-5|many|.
CASSLRTSYEQYF
TGTGCCAGCAGCCTTCGGACAAGCTACGAGCAGTACTTC
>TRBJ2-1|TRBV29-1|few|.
CSGRIWRPYNEQFF
TGCAGCGGGAGGATATGGCGACCCTACAATGAGCAGTTCTTT
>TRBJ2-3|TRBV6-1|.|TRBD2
CAIKGRAREGDTQYF
TGTGCCATCAAAGGGAGGGCGAGAGAAGGAGATACGCAGTATTTT
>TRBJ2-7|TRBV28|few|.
CASSFGGTVLYEQYF
TGTGCCAGCAGTTTTGGCGGGACAGTGCTCTACGAGCAGTACTTC
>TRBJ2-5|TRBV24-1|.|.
CATSETQVGVETQYF
TGTGCCACCAGTGAGACTCAGGTGGGTGTAGAGACCCAGTACTTC
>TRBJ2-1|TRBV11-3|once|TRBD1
CARGARDRIYEQFF
TGTGCCCGCGGCGCTCGGGACAGGATATACGAGCAGTTCTTC
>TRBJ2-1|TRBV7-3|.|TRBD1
CASSTTGNPYNEQFF
TGTGCCAGCAGCACGACAGGGAACCCCTACAATGAGCAGTTCTTC
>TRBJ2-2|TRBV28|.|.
CASRQTNTGELFF
TGTGCCAGCAGACAAACGAACACCGGGGAGCTGTTTTTT
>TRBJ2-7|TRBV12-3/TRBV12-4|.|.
CASSRIIPPYEQYF
TGTGCCAGTAGTAGAATCATACCTCCCTACGAGCAGTACTTC
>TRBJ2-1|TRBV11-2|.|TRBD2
CASGRAGYNEQFF
TGTGCCAGCGGGAGGGCCGGGTACAATGAGCAGTTCTTC
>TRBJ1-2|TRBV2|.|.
CANSEDWGRNYGYTF
TGTGCCAACAGTGAAGACTGGGGACGGAACTATGGCTACACCTTC
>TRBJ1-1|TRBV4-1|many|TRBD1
CASSLDRGDEAFF
TGCGCCAGCAGCCTAGACAGGGGAGATGAAGCTTTCTTT
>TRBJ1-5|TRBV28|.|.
CASSLSSGLRSSDQPQHF
TGTGCCAGCAGTTTAAGTTCGGGGTTGAGGTCCTCGGATCAGCCCCAGCATTTT
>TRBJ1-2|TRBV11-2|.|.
CARSLDLVGSGYTF
TGTGCCAGGAGCTTAGATCTAGTAGGTTCAGGCTACACCTTC
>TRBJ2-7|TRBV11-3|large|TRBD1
CASSLGTGGSLEQYF
TGTGCCAGCAGCTTAGGGACAGGGGGCTCCCTCGAGCAGTACTTC
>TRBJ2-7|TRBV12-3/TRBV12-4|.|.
CASTSDAGSYEQRF
TGTGCCAGCACCAGCGACGCTGGCTCCTACGAGCAGCGCTTC
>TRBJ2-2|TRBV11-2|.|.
CAGSSQRARGELFF
TGTGCCGGCAGCTCGCAAAGGGCCCGAGGGGAGTTGTTTTTT
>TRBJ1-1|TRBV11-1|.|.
CASNLRRGNTGAFF
TGTGCCAGCAACTTGCGGAGGGGGAACACTGGAGCTTTCTTT
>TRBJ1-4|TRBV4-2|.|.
CASSPSVRDERLFF
TGTGCCAGTAGCCCGTCGGTCCGGGATGAAAGACTGTTTTTT
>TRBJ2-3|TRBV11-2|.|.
CASGSQGLLHTDTQYF
TGTGCCAGCGGATCGCAGGGACTCCTACACACAGATACCCAGTATTTT
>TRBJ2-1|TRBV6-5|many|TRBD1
CASSVGTGYRQINEQFF
TGTGCCAGCAGCGTCGGGACAGGATACCGACAGATAAATGAGCAGTTCTTC
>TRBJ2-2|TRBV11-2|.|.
CTSCLGGMDTGELSF
TGTACCAGCTGCTTGGGCGGGATGGACACCGGGGAGCTGTCTTTT
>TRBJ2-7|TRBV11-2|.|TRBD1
CASSLESGGNYEQYF
TGTGCCAGCAGCTTAGAGTCAGGGGGCAACTACGAGCAGTACTTC
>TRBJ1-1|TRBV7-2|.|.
CASSLEPPGAFF
TGTGCCAGCAGCTTAGAACCCCCGGGGGCTTTCTTT
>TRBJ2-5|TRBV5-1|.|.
CASSFGSAEETQYF
TGCGCCAGCAGCTTCGGGTCAGCTGAAGAGACCCAGTACTTC
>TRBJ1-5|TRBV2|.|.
CASSENNQPQHF
TGTGCCAGCAGTGAAAACAATCAGCCCCAGCATTTT
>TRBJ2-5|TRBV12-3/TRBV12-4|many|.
CASSSRGSATETQYF
TGTGCCAGCAGTTCCCGAGGTAGCGCAACAGAGACCCAGTACTTC
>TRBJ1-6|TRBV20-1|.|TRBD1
CSASGTGGQNSPLHF
TGCAGTGCTAGCGGGACAGGGGGCCAGAATTCACCCCTCCACTTT
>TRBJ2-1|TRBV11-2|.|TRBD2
CASSLILGGLAGGGEQFF
TGTGCCAGCAGCTTAATACTGGGCGGACTAGCGGGAGGGGGTGAGCAGTTCTTC
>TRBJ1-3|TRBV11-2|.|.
CVSSSRPDRGAYSGNTIYF
TGTGTAAGCAGCTCACGCCCGGATAGGGGAGCGTACTCTGGAAACACCATATATTTT
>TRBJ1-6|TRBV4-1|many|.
CASSQSTASYNSPLHF
TGCGCCAGCAGCCAATCTACAGCGTCCTATAATTCACCCCTCCACTTT
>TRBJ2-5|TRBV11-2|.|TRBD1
CASSLRPGQRSCNEQYF
TGTGCCAGCAGCTTACGACCGGGACAGAGATCCTGCAATGAGCAGTACTTC
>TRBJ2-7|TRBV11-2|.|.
CVSSLEGRGHYEQYF
TGTGTCAGCAGCTTAGAGGGACGGGGACACTACGAGCAGTACTTC
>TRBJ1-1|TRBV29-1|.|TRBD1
CSVAGTGVGNTDAFF
TGCAGCGTGGCCGGGACAGGAGTGGGGAACACTGATGCTTTCTTT
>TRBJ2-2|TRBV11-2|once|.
CASSSGPTGGVLFF
TGTGCCAGCAGCTCGGGACCTACAGGTGGAGTGCTGTTTTTT
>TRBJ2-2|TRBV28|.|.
CASSLLAGAGAELFF
TGTGCCAGCAGTTTATTGGCTGGGGCGGGCGCGGAGCTGTTTTTT
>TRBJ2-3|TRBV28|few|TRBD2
CASSLPRGTGDSDTQYF
TGTGCCAGCAGTTTACCGCGGGGGACTGGGGACTCAGATACGCAGTATTTT